This TCR beta chain is drawn from a study of CD8 T cells in Susac syndrome. This CDR3 contains 17 residues. V lost 1 base and J 0 bases, leaving 10 bases between the germline ends. Reverse transcription of roughly 0.5 to 1 ug RNA was carried out with random hexamers. TCRdb reanalysed the immunoSEQ multiplex PCR reads using MiXCR and keeps one entry per CDR3 protein. The table records 75,000 to 95,000 distinct CDR3 sequences, roughly nine tenths of them present only once. The TCR was taken from a human donor with multiple sclerosis. V gene TRBV12-3 or TRBV12-4 combines with J gene TRBJ2-6; D remains ambiguous. The specimen was CD8+ T cells from PBMCs. CDR3 nucleotide sequence: TGTGCCAGCAGTTTAGAAGTGATGAGCTCTGGGGCCAACGTCCTGACTTTC. It is translated as CASSLEVMSSGANVLTF.